This T cell receptor beta chain was documented in a study of shared clonotypes between healthy human individuals. This table comes from immunoSEQ multiplex PCR, and its TCRdb copy is limited to in-frame clones, with some not included. The sample holds fewer than 2.5 million clones, 80% to 95% seen once. Germline assignment: CDR1 MNHNY and CDR2 SVGAGI (reference sequence). The CDR3 loop spans 12 amino acids. Trimming cost V 10 bases and J 10 bases, with 17 bases left between them. Material: naive CD4+ T cells from PBMCs. Subset noted: CD45RA+ positively selected. This rearrangement joins TRBV6-6 to TRBJ2-1; D call uncertain. The receptor was derived from a young man in good health. Some clones in this sample may be carry-over from other donors' samples. The CDR3 here is CATRRASSEQFF. As DNA, the CDR3 is TGTGCCACCCGACGGGCGAGCAGCGAGCAGTTCTTC.